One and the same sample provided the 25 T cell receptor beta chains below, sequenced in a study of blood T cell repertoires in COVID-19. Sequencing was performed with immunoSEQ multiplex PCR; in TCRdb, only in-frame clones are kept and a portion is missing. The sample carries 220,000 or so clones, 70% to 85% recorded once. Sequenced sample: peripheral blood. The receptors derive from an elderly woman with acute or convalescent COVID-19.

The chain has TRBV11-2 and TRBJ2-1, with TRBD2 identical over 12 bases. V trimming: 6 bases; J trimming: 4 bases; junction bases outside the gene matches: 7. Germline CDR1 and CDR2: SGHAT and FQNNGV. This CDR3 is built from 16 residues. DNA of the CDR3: TGTGCCAGCAGTCTAGCGGGGGGGATCTCATACAATGAGCAGTTCTTC. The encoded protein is CASSLAGGISYNEQFF.

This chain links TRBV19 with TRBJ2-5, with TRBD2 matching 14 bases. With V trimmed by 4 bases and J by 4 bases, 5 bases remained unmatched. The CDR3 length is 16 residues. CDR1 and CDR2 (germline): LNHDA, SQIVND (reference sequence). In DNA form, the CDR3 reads TGTGCCAGTAGTACCCTCGGGACTAGCGGGAGAGAGACCCAGTACTTC. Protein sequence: CASSTLGTSGRETQYF.

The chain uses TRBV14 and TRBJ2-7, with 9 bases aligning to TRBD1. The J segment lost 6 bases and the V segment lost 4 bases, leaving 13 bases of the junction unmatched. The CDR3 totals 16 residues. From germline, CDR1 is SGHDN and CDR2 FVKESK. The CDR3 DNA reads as TGTGCCAGCAGCCGGCAATGGGCCGGGACAGGGTTCGAGCAGTACTTC. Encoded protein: CASSRQWAGTGFEQYF.

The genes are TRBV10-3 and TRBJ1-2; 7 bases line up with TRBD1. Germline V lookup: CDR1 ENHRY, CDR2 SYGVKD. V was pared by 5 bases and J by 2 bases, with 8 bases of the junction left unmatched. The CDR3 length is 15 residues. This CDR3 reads CAISSYDRANYGYTF. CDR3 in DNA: TGTGCCATCAGTTCTTACGACAGGGCGAACTATGGCTACACCTTC.

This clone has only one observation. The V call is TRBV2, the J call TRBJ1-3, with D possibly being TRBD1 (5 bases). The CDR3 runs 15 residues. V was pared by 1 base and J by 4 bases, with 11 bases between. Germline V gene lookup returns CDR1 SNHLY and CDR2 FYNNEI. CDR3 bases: TGTGCCAGCAGTGAAGTCAGGGTGAGGGGAAACACCATATATTTT. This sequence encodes CASSEVRVRGNTIYF.

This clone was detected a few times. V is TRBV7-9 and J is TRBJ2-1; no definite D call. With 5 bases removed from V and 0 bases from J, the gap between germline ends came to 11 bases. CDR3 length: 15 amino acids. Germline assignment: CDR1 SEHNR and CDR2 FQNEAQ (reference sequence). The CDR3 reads CASSPQSSSYNEQFF. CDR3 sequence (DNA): TGTGCCAGCAGCCCACAGTCGAGCTCCTACAATGAGCAGTTCTTC.

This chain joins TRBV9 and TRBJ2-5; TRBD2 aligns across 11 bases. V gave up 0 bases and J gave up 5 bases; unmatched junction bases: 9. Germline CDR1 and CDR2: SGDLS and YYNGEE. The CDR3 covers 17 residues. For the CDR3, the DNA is TGTGCCAGCAGCGTAGGTGGACTAGCGGGTACATGGGAGACCCAGTACTTC. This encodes CASSVGGLAGTWETQYF.

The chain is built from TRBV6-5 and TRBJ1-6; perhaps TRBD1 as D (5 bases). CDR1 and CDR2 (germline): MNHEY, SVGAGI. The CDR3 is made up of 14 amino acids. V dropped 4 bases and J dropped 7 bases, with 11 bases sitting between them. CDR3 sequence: CASSSGSGNSPLHF. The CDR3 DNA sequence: TGTGCCAGCAGTTCAGGGTCCGGGAATTCACCCCTCCACTTT.

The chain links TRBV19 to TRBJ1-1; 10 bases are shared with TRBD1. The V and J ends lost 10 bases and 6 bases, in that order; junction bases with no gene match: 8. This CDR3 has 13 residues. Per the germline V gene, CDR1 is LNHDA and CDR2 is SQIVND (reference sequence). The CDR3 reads CATAGTGVAEAFF. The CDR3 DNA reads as TGTGCCACCGCCGGGACAGGGGTGGCTGAAGCTTTCTTT.

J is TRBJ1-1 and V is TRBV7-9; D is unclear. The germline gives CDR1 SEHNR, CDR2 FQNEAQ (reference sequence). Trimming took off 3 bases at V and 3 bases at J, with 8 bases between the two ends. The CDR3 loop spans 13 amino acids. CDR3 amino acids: CASSFGVDTEAFF. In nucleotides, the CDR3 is TGTGCCAGCAGCTTTGGAGTGGACACTGAAGCTTTCTTT. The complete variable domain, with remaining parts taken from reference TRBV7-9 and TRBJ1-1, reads DTGVSQNPRHKITKRGQNVTFRCDPISEHNRLYWYRQTLGQGPEFLTYFQNEAQLEKSRLLSDRFSAERPKGSFSTLEIQRTEQGDSAMYLCASSFGVDTEAFFGQGTRLTVV.

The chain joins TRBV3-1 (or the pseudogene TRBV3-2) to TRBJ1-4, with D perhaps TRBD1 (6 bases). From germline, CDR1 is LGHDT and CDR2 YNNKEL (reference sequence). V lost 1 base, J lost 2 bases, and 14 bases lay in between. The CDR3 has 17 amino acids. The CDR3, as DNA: TGTGCCAGCAGCCAAGGATCGGGCGGGGGCACTAATGAAAAACTGTTTTTT. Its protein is CASSQGSGGGTNEKLFF.

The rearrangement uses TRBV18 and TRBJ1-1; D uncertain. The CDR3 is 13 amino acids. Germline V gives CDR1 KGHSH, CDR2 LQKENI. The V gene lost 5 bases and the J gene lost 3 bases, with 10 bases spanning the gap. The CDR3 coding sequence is TGTGCCAGCTCATCTAGTATGGACACTGAAGCTTTCTTT. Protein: CASSSSMDTEAFF.

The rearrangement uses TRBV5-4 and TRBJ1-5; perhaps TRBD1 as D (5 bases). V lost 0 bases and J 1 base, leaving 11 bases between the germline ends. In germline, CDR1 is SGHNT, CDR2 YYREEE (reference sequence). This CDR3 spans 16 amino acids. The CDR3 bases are TGTGCCAGCAGCTTGGGGCCGACAGTAAGCAATCAGCCCCAGCATTTT. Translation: CASSLGPTVSNQPQHF. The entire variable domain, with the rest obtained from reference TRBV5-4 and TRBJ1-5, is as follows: ETGVTQSPTHLIKTRGQQVTLRCSSQSGHNTVSWYQQALGQGPQFIFQYYREEENGRGNFPPRFSGLQFPNYSSELNVNALELDDSALYLCASSLGPTVSNQPQHFGDGTRLSIL.

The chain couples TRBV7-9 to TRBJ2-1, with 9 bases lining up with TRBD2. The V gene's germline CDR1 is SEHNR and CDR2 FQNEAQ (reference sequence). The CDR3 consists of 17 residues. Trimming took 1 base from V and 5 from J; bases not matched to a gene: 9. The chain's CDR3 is CASSLVWLREGDNEQFF. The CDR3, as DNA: TGTGCCAGCAGCTTAGTGTGGTTGCGGGAGGGGGACAATGAGCAGTTCTTC.

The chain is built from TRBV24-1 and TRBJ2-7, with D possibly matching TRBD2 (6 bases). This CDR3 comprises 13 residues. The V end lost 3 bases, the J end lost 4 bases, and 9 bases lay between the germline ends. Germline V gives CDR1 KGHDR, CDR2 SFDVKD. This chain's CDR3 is CATSDAGKYEQYF. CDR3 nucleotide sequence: TGTGCCACCAGTGATGCGGGGAAGTACGAGCAGTACTTC.

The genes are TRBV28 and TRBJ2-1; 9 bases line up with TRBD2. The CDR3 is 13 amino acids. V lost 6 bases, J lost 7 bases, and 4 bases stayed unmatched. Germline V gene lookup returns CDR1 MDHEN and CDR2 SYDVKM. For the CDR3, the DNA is TGTGCCAGCAGGCTAGCGGGACCAAATGAGCAGTTCTTC. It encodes CASRLAGPNEQFF.

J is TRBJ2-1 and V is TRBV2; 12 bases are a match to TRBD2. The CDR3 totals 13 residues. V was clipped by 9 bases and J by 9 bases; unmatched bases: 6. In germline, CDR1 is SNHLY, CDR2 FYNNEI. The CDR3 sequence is CARGLAGVGEQFF. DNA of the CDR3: TGTGCCAGGGGACTAGCGGGCGTTGGTGAGCAGTTCTTC.

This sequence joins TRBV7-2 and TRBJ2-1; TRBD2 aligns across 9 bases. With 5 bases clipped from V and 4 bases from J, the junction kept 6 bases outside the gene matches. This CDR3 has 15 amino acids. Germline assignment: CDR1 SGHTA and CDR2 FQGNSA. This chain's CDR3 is CASSRRRGGYNEQFF. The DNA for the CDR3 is TGTGCCAGCAGCCGCCGGCGGGGGGGTTACAATGAGCAGTTCTTC.

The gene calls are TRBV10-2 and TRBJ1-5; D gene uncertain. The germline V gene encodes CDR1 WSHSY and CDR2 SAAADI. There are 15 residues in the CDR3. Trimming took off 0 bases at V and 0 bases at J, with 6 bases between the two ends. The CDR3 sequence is CASSESSFSNQPQHF. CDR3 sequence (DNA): TGCGCCAGCAGTGAGTCGTCCTTTAGCAATCAGCCCCAGCATTTT.

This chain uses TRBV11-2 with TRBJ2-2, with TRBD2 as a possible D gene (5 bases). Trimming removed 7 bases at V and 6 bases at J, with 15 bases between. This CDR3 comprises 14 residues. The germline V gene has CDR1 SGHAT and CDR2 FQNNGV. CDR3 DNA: TGTGCCAGCACCGCTAATCTAGCTCCCGGGGAGCTGTTTTTT. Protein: CASTANLAPGELFF.

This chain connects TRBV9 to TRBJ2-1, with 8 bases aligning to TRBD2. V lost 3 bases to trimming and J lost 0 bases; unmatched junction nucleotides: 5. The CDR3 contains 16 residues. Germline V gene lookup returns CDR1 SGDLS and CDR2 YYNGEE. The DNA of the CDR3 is TGTGCCAGCAGCGCTCTAGCGGGTGACTCCTACAATGAGCAGTTCTTC. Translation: CASSALAGDSYNEQFF.

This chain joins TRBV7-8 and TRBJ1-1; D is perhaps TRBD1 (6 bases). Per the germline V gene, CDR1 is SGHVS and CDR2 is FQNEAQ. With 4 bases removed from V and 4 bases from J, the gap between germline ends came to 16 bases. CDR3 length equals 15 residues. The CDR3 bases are TGTGCCAGCAGCTCCTCGACAGGATTGGGCACTGAAGCTTTCTTT. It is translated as CASSSSTGLGTEAFF.

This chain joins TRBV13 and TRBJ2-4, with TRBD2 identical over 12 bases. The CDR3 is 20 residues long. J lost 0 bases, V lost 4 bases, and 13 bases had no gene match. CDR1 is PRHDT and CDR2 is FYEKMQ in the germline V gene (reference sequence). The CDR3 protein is CASSSTGFTSGRLAKNIQYF. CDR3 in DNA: TGTGCCAGCAGCTCTACAGGGTTCACTAGCGGGAGGCTAGCCAAAAACATTCAGTACTTC.

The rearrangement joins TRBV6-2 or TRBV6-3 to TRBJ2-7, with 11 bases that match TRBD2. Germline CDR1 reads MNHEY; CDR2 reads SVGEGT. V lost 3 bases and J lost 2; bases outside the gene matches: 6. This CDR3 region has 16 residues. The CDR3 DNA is TGTGCCAGCAGTTATTCCGGGACTAGCGGTACCTACGAGCAGTACTTC. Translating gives CASSYSGTSGTYEQYF.

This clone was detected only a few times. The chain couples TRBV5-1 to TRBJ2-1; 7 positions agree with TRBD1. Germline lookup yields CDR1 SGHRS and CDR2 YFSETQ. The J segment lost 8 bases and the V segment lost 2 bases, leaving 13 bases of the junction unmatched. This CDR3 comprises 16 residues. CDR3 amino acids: CASSLQGSTGSDEQFF. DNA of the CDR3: TGCGCCAGCAGCTTACAGGGGTCAACCGGAAGCGATGAGCAGTTCTTC.